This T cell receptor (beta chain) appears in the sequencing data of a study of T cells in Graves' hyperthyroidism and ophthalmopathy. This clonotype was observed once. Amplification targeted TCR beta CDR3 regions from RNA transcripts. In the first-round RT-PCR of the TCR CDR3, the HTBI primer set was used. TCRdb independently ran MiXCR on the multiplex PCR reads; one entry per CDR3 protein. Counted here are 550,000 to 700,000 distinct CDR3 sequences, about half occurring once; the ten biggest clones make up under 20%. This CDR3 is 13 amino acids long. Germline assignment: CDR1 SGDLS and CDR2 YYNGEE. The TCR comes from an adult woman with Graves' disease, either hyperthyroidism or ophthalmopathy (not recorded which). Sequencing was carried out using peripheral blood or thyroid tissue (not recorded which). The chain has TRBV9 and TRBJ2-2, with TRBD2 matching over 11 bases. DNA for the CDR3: TGTGCTAGAGTAGCGGGAGGGTCCGGGGAGCTGTTTTTT. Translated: CARVAGGSGELFF.